The 26 T cell receptor beta chains below all came from one sample that was sequenced in a study of blood T cell repertoires in COVID-19. Produced via immunoSEQ multiplex PCR; TCRdb's table is partial and in-frame only. The sample carries some 70,000 clones, approximately 80% recorded once. The sample was peripheral blood. These receptors were collected from a woman in her forties or fifties with acute or convalescent COVID-19.

The chain uses TRBV24-1 and TRBJ2-3; 9 bases match TRBD1. Germline loops: CDR1 KGHDR, CDR2 SFDVKD. The ends lost 10 bases at V and 5 bases at J; junction bases unmatched: 3. There are 12 residues in the CDR3. The CDR3 sequence: CATGQGVDTQYF. CDR3 sequence (DNA): TGTGCCACGGGACAGGGTGTAGATACGCAGTATTTT.

This chain links TRBV30 with TRBJ1-2; no reliable D call. The CDR3 contains 13 residues. The ends were cut back, 5 bases at V and 4 bases at J, with 14 bases in the middle. CDR1 is GTSNPN and CDR2 is SVGIG in the germline V gene (reference sequence). CDR3 DNA: TGTGCCTGGTCCCTATGGGGAGCCTATGGCTACACCTTC. It codes for CAWSLWGAYGYTF.

The gene calls are TRBV18 and TRBJ2-2, with D perhaps TRBD2 (6 bases). The CDR3 length is 14 residues. The V end lost 5 bases, the J end lost 1 base, and 8 bases lay between the germline ends. Per the germline V gene, CDR1 is KGHSH and CDR2 is LQKENI. CDR3 bases: TGTGCCAGCTCATCGGGACTGAACACCGGGGAGCTGTTTTTT. Amino acid sequence: CASSSGLNTGELFF.

J is TRBJ1-5 and V is TRBV7-9, with 8 bases identical to TRBD1. This CDR3 contains 14 residues. V dropped 5 bases and J dropped 3; count of bases not matched to a gene: 3. CDR1 SEHNR and CDR2 FQNEAQ come from the germline V gene (reference sequence). The CDR3, as DNA: TGTGCCAGCAGCCCGGGACAGGACAATCAGCCCCAGCATTTT. It yields the protein CASSPGQDNQPQHF.

The V gene is TRBV27, the J gene TRBJ2-1, with TRBD2 identical over 8 bases. CDR1 and CDR2 from the germline V gene are MNHEY and SMNVEV (reference sequence). The CDR3 extends over 16 amino acids. J lost 3 bases, V lost 7 bases, and 11 bases had no gene match. Written as DNA, the CDR3 is TGTGCCAGCACTCAAAACAGCGGGAGTCGCTACAATGAGCAGTTCTTC. It codes for CASTQNSGSRYNEQFF.

The chain uses TRBV12-3 or TRBV12-4 and TRBJ2-3; D not resolved. This CDR3 has 13 amino acids. V was shortened by 6 bases and J by 0 bases, with 7 bases between the two germline ends. CDR3 in DNA: TGTGCCAGCAGCCGGTTGAGCACAGATACGCAGTATTTT. The encoded protein is CASSRLSTDTQYF.

V is TRBV2 and J is TRBJ2-5; TRBD2 agrees at 9 bases. The V segment lost 6 bases and the J segment 4 bases; nucleotides outside the gene matches: 6. The CDR3 sequence is 14 residues long. CDR1 SNHLY and CDR2 FYNNEI come from the germline V gene. In nucleotides, the CDR3 is TGTGCCAGCAGGGCCGGGACTAGCCCAGAGACCCAGTACTTC. Residues: CASRAGTSPETQYF.

The V gene is TRBV19, the J gene TRBJ2-1; the match to TRBD1 covers 8 bases. V lost 6 bases and J lost 6; bases outside the gene matches: 10. The CDR3 consists of 15 residues. Germline V gene sequence: CDR1 LNHDA, CDR2 SQIVND (reference sequence). The DNA for the CDR3 is TGTGCCAGTAGCGCGTGGGAGACAGGGGTCAATGAGCAGTTCTTC. It encodes CASSAWETGVNEQFF.

The chain links TRBV27 to TRBJ2-3; D ambiguous. CDR1 is MNHEY and CDR2 is SMNVEV in the germline V gene (reference sequence). The CDR3 runs 12 residues. Trimming left V 4 bases short and J 3 bases short, with 5 bases between. This CDR3 reads CASSSGTDTQYF. The CDR3, as DNA: TGTGCCAGCAGTTCCGGGACAGATACGCAGTATTTT.

This clone was seen a single time. The chain combines TRBV9 with TRBJ1-2; 7 bases are a match to TRBD1. The V and J ends lost 3 bases and 2 bases, in that order; junction bases with no gene match: 4. The germline V gene has CDR1 SGDLS and CDR2 YYNGEE. The CDR3 has 14 residues. The CDR3: CASSEDRVNYGYTF. The CDR3 DNA sequence: TGTGCCAGCAGCGAAGACAGGGTGAACTATGGCTACACCTTC.

The genes are TRBV10-2 and TRBJ1-1; D remains unclear. Germline CDR1 is WSHSY and CDR2 is SAAADI. V gave up 8 bases and J gave up 10 bases, with 14 bases separating them. The CDR3 is 11 amino acids. CDR3 region: CASLGGIGAFF. CDR3 DNA: TGCGCCAGCCTGGGCGGGATCGGAGCTTTCTTT.

The CDR3 spells CASSSYFTKGSGYTF. For the CDR3, the DNA is TGTGCCAGCAGCTCTTATTTCACAAAGGGGTCTGGCTACACCTTC. V gene TRBV7-2 combines with J gene TRBJ1-2; weak D call: TRBD1 (5 bases). The germline V gene encodes CDR1 SGHTA and CDR2 FQGNSA. Trimming removed 4 bases at V and 7 bases at J, with 19 bases between. The CDR3 sequence is 15 residues long.

The V and J genes are TRBV7-8 and TRBJ2-3; TRBD2 is a possible D gene (6 bases). Trimming removed 4 bases at V and 1 base at J, with 9 bases between. This CDR3 contains 14 residues. Germline V gives CDR1 SGHVS, CDR2 FQNEAQ. CDR3 coding DNA: TGTGCCAGCAGCTACCAGCGGGGCACAGATACGCAGTATTTT. Protein sequence: CASSYQRGTDTQYF.

This sequence joins TRBV5-6 and TRBJ1-6, with D possibly being TRBD1 (5 bases). V lost 3 bases and J lost 5, with 12 bases in between. This CDR3 is 15 amino acids long. Germline values: CDR1 SGHDT, CDR2 YYEEEE. The chain's CDR3 is CASSWRQPHNSPLHF. The CDR3 DNA reads as TGTGCCAGCAGCTGGAGACAGCCCCATAATTCACCCCTCCACTTT. Supplemented by reference TRBV5-6 and TRBJ1-6, the full variable domain reads DAGVTQSPTHLIKTRGQQVTLRCSPKSGHDTVSWYQQALGQGPQFIFQYYEEEERQRGNFPDRFSGHQFPNYSSELNVNALLLGDSALYLCASSWRQPHNSPLHFGNGTRLTVT.

A word on this clone: Relative to the germline gene, one junction end is altered; a read error may explain this. J is TRBJ2-2 and V is TRBV11-3, with 8 bases that match TRBD2. The germline gives CDR1 SGHNT, CDR2 YENEEA. CDR3 length: 17 amino acids. For the CDR3, the DNA is TGTGCCAGCAGCCCTAGCCCGGGACTAGGGAACGCCGGGGAGCTGTTTTTT. It codes for CASSPSPGLGNAGELFF. Based on the CDR3 plus reference TRBV11-3 and TRBJ2-2, the full variable domain is EAGVVQSPRYKIIEKKQPVAFWCNPISGHNTLYWYLQNLGQGPELLIRYENEEAVDDSQLPKDRFSAERLKGVDSTLKIQPAELGDSAVYLCASSPSPGLGNAGELFFGEGSRLTVL.

In DNA, the CDR3 is TGTGCCAGCAGCAAGACAGGCTGGAACACTGAAGCTTTCTTT. Protein: CASSKTGWNTEAFF. This chain joins TRBV11-1 and TRBJ1-1; maybe TRBD1 (6 bases). CDR1 and CDR2 (germline): SGHAT, FQDESV (reference sequence). The CDR3 extends over 14 amino acids. V lost 5 bases and J 1 base, leaving 11 bases between the germline ends.

This sequence joins TRBV2 and TRBJ2-2; tentatively, D is TRBD2 (6 bases). Trimming cost V 8 bases and J 5 bases, with 12 bases left between them. Germline assignment: CDR1 SNHLY and CDR2 FYNNEI. The CDR3 contains 13 residues. DNA for the CDR3: TGTGCCAGCGGGGGGAGGTGGACCGGGGAGCTGTTTTTT. It is translated as CASGGRWTGELFF.

The rearrangement links TRBV14 to TRBJ2-7, with TRBD2 identical over 7 bases. The J segment lost 7 bases and the V segment lost 3 bases, leaving 9 bases of the junction unmatched. Per the germline V gene, CDR1 is SGHDN and CDR2 is FVKESK. The CDR3 contains 14 residues. The CDR3 region has the DNA TGTGCCAGCAGCCAGGTTGGCGGGAGTGGAGAGCAGTACTTC. This translates into CASSQVGGSGEQYF.

The V and J genes are TRBV4-3 and TRBJ2-5, with 9 bases lining up with TRBD2. The length of the CDR3 is 15 residues. With 0 bases clipped from V and 5 bases from J, the junction kept 4 bases outside the gene matches. In germline, CDR1 is LGHNA, CDR2 YSLEER. CDR3 DNA: TGCGCCAGCAGCCAAGATAGCGCGGGAGGGGAGACCCAGTACTTC. Translated, it gives CASSQDSAGGETQYF.

This clone was detected only once. The gene calls are TRBV29-1 and TRBJ1-1; 8 positions match TRBD1. CDR3 length: 13 amino acids. Germline V gene data show CDR1 as SQVTM and CDR2 as ANQGSEA. V was pared by 7 bases and J by 6 bases, with 10 bases of the junction left unmatched. The CDR3 spells CSAKDRAASEAFF. CDR3 nucleotide sequence: TGCAGCGCCAAGGACAGGGCTGCATCTGAAGCTTTCTTT.

The rearrangement links TRBV7-9 to TRBJ1-1; possible D gene TRBD1, 6 bases. The CDR3 is 13 amino acids. CDR1 and CDR2 from the germline V gene are SEHNR and FQNEAQ (reference sequence). With 1 base removed from V and 4 bases from J, the gap between germline ends came to 7 bases. The CDR3 sequence: CASSLDRATEAFF. CDR3 coding DNA: TGTGCCAGCAGCTTAGACAGGGCCACTGAAGCTTTCTTT.

V and J are TRBV4-2 and TRBJ2-1; TRBD2 aligns across 9 bases. In germline, CDR1 is LGHNA, CDR2 YNFKEQ. The CDR3 covers 16 residues. V shed 4 bases, J shed 7 bases, and the junction held 11 bases outside the gene matches. CDR3 in amino acids: CASSLDGGGARNEQFF. DNA of the CDR3: TGTGCCAGCAGCCTCGACGGCGGGGGGGCCAGGAATGAGCAGTTCTTC.

The chain employs TRBV19 and TRBJ1-2; D call uncertain. CDR3 length equals 14 residues. Germline V lookup: CDR1 LNHDA, CDR2 SQIVND (reference sequence). V was shortened by 1 base and J by 1 base, with 7 bases between the two germline ends. The chain's CDR3 is CASSIGAVNYGYTF. CDR3 DNA sequence: TGTGCCAGTAGTATAGGTGCGGTTAACTATGGCTACACCTTC. The whole variable domain, filled in from reference TRBV19 and TRBJ1-2, reads DGGITQSPKYLFRKEGQNVTLSCEQNLNHDAMYWYRQDPGQGLRLIYYSQIVNDFQKGDIAEGYSVSREKKESFPLTVTSAQKNPTAFYLCASSIGAVNYGYTFGSGTRLTVV.

The CDR3 DNA is TGTGCCTGGAGTGCGCTCAGCGAAGAGCAGTACTTC. Encoded protein: CAWSALSEEQYF. The chain carries TRBV30 and TRBJ2-7; no firm D call. Germline V CDR1 and CDR2: GTSNPN, SVGIG (reference sequence). V was shortened by 1 base and J by 7 bases, with 11 bases between the two germline ends. This CDR3 is built from 12 residues.

The chain couples TRBV27 to TRBJ2-3; D call uncertain. CDR3 length equals 14 residues. Between the trimmed V and J ends, which lost 5 bases and 6 bases, there was a span of 15 bases. Looked up from germline, CDR1 is MNHEY and CDR2 is SMNVEV (reference sequence). The CDR3 DNA reads as TGTGCCAGCAGTCCCCCAATACATTCCGATACGCAGTATTTT. It specifies CASSPPIHSDTQYF.

V gene TRBV5-4 combines with J gene TRBJ2-1; unclear D gene. The CDR3 spans 14 residues. Germline CDR1 and CDR2: SGHNT and YYREEE (reference sequence). Trimming removed 8 bases from V and 2 bases from J, with 14 bases in between. The CDR3 spells CASLPGLTYNEQFF. CDR3 coding DNA: TGTGCCAGTCTCCCGGGTCTCACCTACAATGAGCAGTTCTTC.